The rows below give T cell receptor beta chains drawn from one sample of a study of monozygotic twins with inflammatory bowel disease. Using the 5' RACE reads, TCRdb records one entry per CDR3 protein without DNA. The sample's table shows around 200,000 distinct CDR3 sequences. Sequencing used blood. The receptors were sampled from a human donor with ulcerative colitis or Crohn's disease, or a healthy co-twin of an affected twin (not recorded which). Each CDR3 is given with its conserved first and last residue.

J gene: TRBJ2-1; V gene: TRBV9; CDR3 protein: CASRRGLAGNNEQFF
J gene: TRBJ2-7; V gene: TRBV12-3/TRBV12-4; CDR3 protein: CASSEDRVRNPYEQYF
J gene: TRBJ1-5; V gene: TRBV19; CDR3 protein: CASSGRGGEPQHF
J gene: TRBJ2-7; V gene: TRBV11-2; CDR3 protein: CASSLRQGSYEQYF
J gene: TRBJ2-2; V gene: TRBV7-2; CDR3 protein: CASSFHWGELFF
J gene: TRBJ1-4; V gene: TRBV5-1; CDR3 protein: CASSKRGLAEKLFF
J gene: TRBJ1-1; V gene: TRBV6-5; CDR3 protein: CASTRGQDTEAFF
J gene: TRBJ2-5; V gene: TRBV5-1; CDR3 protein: CASSLAGSGGLETQYF
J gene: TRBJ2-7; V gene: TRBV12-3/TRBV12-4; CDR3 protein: CASSFGGVTYEQYF
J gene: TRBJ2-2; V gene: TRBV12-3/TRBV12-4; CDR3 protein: CASSWTSGGAGELFF
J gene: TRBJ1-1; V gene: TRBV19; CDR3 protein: CASTQPGGRVTEAFF
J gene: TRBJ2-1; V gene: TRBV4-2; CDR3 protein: CASSQGVAGGRDEQFF
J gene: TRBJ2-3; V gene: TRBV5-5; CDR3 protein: CASSLKGPPSTDTQYF
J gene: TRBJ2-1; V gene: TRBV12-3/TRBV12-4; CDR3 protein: CASSLGGPSSEQFF
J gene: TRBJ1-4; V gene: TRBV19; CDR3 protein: CASTRSPPGGEKLFF
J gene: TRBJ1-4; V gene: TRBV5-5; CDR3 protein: CASSLTGYNEKLFF
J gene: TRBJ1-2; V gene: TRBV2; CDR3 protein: CASSEVRYDYGYTF
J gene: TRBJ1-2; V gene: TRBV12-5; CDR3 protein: CASGLVVGRTYGYTF
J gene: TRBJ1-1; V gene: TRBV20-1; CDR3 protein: CSAYNRETEAFF
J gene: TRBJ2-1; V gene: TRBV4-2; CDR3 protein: CASSQEVSRWGSEQFF
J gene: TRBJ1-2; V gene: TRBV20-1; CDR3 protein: CSARALRQNYGYTF
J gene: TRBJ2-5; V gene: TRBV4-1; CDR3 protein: CASSRVNRETQYF
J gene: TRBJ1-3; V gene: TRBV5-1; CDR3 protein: CASSLDVADGNTIYF
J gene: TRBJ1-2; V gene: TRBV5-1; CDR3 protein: CASSFEQGASYGYTF
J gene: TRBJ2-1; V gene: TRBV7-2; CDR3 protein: CASSPGTSGGPQNEQFF
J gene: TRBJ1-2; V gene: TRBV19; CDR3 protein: CASTLSPYGYTF
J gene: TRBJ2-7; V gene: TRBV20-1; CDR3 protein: CSATELRAGLEYEQYF
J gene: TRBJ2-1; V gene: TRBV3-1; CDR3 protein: CASSPQRGDAYNEQFF
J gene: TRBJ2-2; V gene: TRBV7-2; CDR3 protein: CASTLLGLMANTGELFF
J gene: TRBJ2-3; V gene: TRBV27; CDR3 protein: CASSFRGNTQYF
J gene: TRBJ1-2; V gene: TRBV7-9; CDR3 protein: CASSYKETGGYTF
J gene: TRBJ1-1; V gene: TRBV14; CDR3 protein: CASSPSWAQDRGLLGTEAFF
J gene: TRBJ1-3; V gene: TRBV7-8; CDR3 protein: CASSYYIEPGNTIYF
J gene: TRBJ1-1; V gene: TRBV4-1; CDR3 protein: CASSQDHRGRTEAFF
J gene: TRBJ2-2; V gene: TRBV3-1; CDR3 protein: CASSFGGGSETGELFF
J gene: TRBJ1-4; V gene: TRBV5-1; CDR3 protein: CASTRRGTDNEKLFF
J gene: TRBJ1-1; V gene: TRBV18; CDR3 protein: CASSLTGFTTEAFF
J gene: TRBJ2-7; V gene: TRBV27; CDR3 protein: CASSSAWMPAASAYEQYF
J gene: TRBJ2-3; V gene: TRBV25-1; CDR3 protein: CASSEYSGTEADTQYF
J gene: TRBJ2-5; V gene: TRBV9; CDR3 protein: CASSPGQTSQETQYF
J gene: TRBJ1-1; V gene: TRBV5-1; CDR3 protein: CASSLDTGTGVGFF
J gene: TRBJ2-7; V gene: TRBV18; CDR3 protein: CASSPPIGEEQYF
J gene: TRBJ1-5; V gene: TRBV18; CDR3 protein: CASSQGTGDQPQHF
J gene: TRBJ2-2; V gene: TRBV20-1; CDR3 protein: CSASFDHDTGELFF
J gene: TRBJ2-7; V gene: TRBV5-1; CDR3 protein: CASSTGTAYEQYF
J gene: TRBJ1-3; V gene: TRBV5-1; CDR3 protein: CASSSGETSGNTIYF
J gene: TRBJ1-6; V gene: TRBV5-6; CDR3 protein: CASSLGFGPGKSSPLHF
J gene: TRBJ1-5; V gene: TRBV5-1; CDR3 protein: CASSLGDTSNQPQHF
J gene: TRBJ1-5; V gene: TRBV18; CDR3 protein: CASSSQEGINQPQHF
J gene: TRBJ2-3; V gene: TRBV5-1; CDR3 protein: CASSLAPSTDTQYF
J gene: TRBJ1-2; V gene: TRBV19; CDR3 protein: CASSLRDRFFYTF
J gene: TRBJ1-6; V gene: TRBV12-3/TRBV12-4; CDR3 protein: CASSLWVENSPLHF